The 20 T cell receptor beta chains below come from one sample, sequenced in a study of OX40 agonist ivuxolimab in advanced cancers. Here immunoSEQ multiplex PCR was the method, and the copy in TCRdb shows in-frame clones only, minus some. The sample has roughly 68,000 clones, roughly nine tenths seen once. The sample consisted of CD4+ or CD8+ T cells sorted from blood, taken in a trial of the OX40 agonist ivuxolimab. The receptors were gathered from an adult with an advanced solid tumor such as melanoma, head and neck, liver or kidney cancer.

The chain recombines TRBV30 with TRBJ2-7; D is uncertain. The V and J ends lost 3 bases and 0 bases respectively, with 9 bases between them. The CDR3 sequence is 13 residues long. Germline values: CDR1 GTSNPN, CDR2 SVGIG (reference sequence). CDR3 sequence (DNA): TGTGCCTGGAGCACAAGGGACTCCTACGAGCAGTACTTC. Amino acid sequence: CAWSTRDSYEQYF.

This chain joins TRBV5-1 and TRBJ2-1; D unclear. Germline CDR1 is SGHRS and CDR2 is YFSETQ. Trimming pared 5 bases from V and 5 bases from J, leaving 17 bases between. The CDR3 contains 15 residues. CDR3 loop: CASRFSVPGHNEQFF. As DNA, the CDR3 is TGCGCCAGCAGATTTTCCGTGCCCGGCCACAATGAGCAGTTCTTC.

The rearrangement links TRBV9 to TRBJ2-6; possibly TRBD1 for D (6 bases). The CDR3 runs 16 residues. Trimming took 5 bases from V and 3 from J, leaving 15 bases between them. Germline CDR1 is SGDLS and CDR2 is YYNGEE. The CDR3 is CASSRVPGVGANVLTF. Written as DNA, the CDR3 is TGTGCCAGCAGTCGAGTTCCAGGGGTTGGGGCCAACGTCCTGACTTTC. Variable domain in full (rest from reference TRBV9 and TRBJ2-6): DSGVTQTPKHLITATGQRVTLRCSPRSGDLSVYWYQQSLDQGLQFLIQYYNGEERAKGNILERFSAQQFPDLHSELNLSSLELGDSALYFCASSRVPGVGANVLTFGAGSRLTVL.

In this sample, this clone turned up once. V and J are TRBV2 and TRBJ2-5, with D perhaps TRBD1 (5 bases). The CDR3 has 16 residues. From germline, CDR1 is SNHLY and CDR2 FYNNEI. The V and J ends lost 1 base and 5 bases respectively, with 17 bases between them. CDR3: CASSEGNPGQRETQYF. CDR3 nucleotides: TGTGCCAGCAGTGAAGGAAACCCCGGACAACGGGAGACCCAGTACTTC.

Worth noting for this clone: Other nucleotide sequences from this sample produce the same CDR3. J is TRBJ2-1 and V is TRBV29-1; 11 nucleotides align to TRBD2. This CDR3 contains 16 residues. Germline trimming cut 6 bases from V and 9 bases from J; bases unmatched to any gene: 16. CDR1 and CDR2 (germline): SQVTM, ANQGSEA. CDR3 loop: CSVLPQTSGSRGEQFF. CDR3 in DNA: TGCAGCGTGCTACCACAAACTAGCGGGAGTCGGGGTGAGCAGTTCTTC.

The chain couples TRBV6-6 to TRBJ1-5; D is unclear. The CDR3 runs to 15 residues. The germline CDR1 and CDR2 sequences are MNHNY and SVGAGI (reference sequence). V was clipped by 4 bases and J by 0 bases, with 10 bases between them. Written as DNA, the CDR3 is TGTGCCAGCAGTTTCGACGGCTATAGCAATCAGCCCCAGCATTTT. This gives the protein CASSFDGYSNQPQHF.

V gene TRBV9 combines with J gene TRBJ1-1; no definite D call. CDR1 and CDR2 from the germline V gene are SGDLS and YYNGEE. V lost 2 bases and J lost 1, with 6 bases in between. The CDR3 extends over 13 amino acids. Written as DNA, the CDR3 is TGTGCCAGCAGCGTTGCTCGGAACACTGAAGCTTTCTTT. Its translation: CASSVARNTEAFF.

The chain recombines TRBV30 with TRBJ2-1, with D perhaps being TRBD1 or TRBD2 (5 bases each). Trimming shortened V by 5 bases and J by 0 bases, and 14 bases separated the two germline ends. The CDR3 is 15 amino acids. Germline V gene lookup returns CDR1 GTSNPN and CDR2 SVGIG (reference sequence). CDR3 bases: TGTGCCTGGCAAGAGGGAGACAGCTCCTACAATGAGCAGTTCTTC. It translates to CAWQEGDSSYNEQFF.

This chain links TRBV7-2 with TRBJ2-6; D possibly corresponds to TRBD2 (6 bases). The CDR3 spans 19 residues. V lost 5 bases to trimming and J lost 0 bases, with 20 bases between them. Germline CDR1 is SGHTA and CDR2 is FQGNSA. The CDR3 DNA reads TGTGCCAGCAGCCTTCGGGACTTCCAAGTGACCTCTGGGGCCAACGTCCTGACTTTC. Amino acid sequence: CASSLRDFQVTSGANVLTF.

CDR3 nucleotide sequence: TGTGCCAGCAGCTCGGACAGGGGGCCGGTGTACACTGAAGCTTTCTTT. This codes for CASSSDRGPVYTEAFF. The chain uses TRBV5-4 and TRBJ1-1, with 11 bases identical to TRBD1. V was clipped by 3 bases and J by 3 bases; unmatched bases: 7. The CDR3 runs to 16 residues. In germline, CDR1 is SGHNT, CDR2 YYREEE (reference sequence).

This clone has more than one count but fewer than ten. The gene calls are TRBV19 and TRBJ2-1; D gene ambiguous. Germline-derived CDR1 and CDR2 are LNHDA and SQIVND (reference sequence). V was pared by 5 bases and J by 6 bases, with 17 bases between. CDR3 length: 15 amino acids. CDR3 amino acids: CASSLGRPRANEQFF. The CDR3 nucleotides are TGTGCCAGTAGTCTTGGACGGCCTCGGGCCAATGAGCAGTTCTTC.

The CDR3 spells CASSKRRLALSYEQYF. The CDR3 DNA reads TGTGCCAGCAGCAAAAGAAGGCTAGCGCTATCCTACGAGCAGTACTTC. The rearrangement joins TRBV21-1 to TRBJ2-7; the table's D call, TRBD2, was not checked against the DNA. TRBV21-1 is a known pseudogene. The CDR3 is made up of 16 amino acids.

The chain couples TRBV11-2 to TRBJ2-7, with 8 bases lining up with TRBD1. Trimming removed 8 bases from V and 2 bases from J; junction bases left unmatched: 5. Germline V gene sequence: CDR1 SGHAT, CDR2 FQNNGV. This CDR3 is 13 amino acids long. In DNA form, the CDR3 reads TGTGCCAGCGGCGGACAGGGCACCTACGAGCAGTACTTC. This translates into CASGGQGTYEQYF.

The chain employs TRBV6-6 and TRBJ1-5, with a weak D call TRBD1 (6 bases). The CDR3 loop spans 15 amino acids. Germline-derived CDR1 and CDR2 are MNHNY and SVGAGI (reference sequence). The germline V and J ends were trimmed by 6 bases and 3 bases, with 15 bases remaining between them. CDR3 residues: CASRKETGYNQPQHF. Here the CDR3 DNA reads TGTGCCAGCAGGAAAGAAACAGGGTACAATCAGCCCCAGCATTTT.

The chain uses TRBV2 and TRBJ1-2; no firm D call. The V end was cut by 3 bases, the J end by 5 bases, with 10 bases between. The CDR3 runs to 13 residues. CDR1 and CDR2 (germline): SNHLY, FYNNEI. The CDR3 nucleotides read TGTGCCAGCAGTGACAAGAGCGTATATGGCTACACCTTC. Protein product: CASSDKSVYGYTF.

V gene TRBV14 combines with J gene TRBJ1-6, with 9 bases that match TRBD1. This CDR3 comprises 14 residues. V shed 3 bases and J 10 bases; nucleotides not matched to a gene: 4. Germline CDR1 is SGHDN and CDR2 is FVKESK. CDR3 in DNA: TGTGCCAGCAGCCAGTACAGGGGGCCCTCACCCCTCCACTTT. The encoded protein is CASSQYRGPSPLHF.

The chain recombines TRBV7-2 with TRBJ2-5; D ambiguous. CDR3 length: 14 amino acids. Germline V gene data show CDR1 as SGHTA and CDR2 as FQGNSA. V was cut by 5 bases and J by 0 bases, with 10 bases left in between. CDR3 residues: CASSLDINQETQYF. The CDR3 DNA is TGTGCCAGCAGCCTCGACATTAACCAAGAGACCCAGTACTTC.

Here the CDR3 reads CASSSGLAGSWDTQYF. The DNA for the CDR3 is TGTGCCAGCTCATCGGGACTAGCGGGGTCCTGGGATACGCAGTATTTT. This chain joins TRBV18 and TRBJ2-3; TRBD2 matches 13 bases. CDR1 is KGHSH, CDR2 LQKENI, per germline. This CDR3 comprises 16 residues. V was clipped by 5 bases and J by 6 bases; unmatched bases: 8. The complete variable domain, with remaining parts taken from reference TRBV18 and TRBJ2-3, reads NAGVMQNPRHLVRRRGQEARLRCSPMKGHSHVYWYRQLPEEGLKFMVYLQKENIIDESGMPKERFSAEFPKEGPSILRIQQVVRGDSAAYFCASSSGLAGSWDTQYFGPGTRLTVL.

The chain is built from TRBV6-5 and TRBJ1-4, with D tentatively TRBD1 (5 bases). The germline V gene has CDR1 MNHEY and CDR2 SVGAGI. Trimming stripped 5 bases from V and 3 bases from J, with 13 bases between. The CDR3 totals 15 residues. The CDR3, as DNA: TGTGCCAGCAGTAGATCAGGGAGTCCTAATGAAAAACTGTTTTTT. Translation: CASSRSGSPNEKLFF.

DNA for the CDR3: TGCGCCAGCAGCCAAGATCGGGAAGAGACCCAGTACTTC. It specifies CASSQDREETQYF. J is TRBJ2-5 and V is TRBV4-3; the D is unclear. The germline V and J ends were trimmed by 0 bases and 3 bases, with 5 bases remaining between them. This CDR3 has 13 residues. Germline V gene data show CDR1 as LGHNA and CDR2 as YSLEER.